This T cell receptor (beta chain) was captured by sequencing in a study of PD-L1 blockade in urothelial cancer. At the level of the study: Chemotherapy regimens numbering 0 to 3 had been given to patients.

In this sample, this clone is medium-sized. TCRdb's table, derived via immunoSEQ multiplex PCR, lists solely in-frame clones and lacks some. The repertoire has about 470 clones, approximately 40% of them found once; the top ten carry about 18%. CDR3 length: 15 amino acids. V lost 5 bases and J lost 10; bases outside the gene matches: 11. CDR1 is SGHNT and CDR2 is YENEEA in the germline V gene. The origin of this receptor is a man in his 60s with urothelial cancer. The V and J genes are TRBV11-3 and TRBJ1-6, with 7 bases fitting TRBD1. Sequenced material: tumor tissue, taken before atezolizumab (anti-PD-L1) treatment. CDR3 nucleotide sequence: TGTGCCAGCAGCGCCCGTTGGGACAGCGGGTCACCCCTCCACTTT. Translated, it gives CASSARWDSGSPLHF. Supplemented by reference TRBV11-3 and TRBJ1-6, the full variable domain reads EAGVVQSPRYKIIEKKQPVAFWCNPISGHNTLYWYLQNLGQGPELLIRYENEEAVDDSQLPKDRFSAERLKGVDSTLKIQPAELGDSAVYLCASSARWDSGSPLHFGNGTRLTVT.